A selection of T cell receptor beta chains follows, all from one sample in a study of a mutant IDH1 vaccine in newly diagnosed glioma. The antigens of these receptors remain unknown. Only in-frame clones appear in the TCRdb table, and some are missing; sequencing was by immunoSEQ multiplex PCR. The sample holds about 43,000 clones, around 85% seen once. Sequenced here: PBMCs, sampled from a glioma patient whose treatment included an IDH1 peptide vaccine. The origin of the receptors is a young woman with glioma. Some clones in this sample may be carry-over from other donors' samples. Each CDR3 is given without its conserved first and last residue. The size entry is marked missing in some rows and otherwise reads once, few, many or a size class.

TRBJ1-2	11	TRBV10-3	NA	AISESQGGGYT
TRBJ2-7	16	TRBV1	NA	TSSPETSGSPPSYEQY
TRBJ1-1	11	TRBV6-6	NA	ASSFGTSTEAF
TRBJ1-1	13	TRBV19	NA	ASSIDIGRDTEAF
TRBJ2-3	13	TRBV5-1	few	ASSSGLSSTDTQY
TRBJ2-2	12	TRBV15	NA	ATSRGYDTGELF
TRBJ1-3	13	TRBV28	NA	ASRSQGYSGNTIY
TRBJ2-7	13	TRBV6-5	NA	ASSVSGGPRHEQY
TRBJ2-2	12	TRBV5-1	once	ASSEGSGTGELF
TRBJ1-1	10	TRBV7-2	NA	ARVKSSTEAF
TRBJ2-7	12	TRBV10-1	NA	ASILARISYEQY
TRBJ2-3	14	TRBV7-8	NA	ASSLDRSIRAGTQY
TRBJ2-3	15	TRBV5-1	NA	ASEAFGGGHGADTQY
TRBJ2-3	14	TRBV4-3	NA	ASSDGTSGVVDTQY
TRBJ1-5	13	TRBV7-6	NA	ASSLGPNSNQPQH
TRBJ2-3	13	TRBV6-1	NA	ASSGLAGGTDTQY
TRBJ1-1	11	TRBV11-2	once	ASSSTVNTEAF
TRBJ1-1	14	TRBV7-9	NA	ASSLVGAQLNTEAF
TRBJ2-5	15	TRBV19	NA	ASSIPAVSDHQETQY
TRBJ2-7	11	TRBV2	NA	ASKNNRGYEQY
TRBJ2-1	9	TRBV10-3	NA	AISGVNEQF
TRBJ2-3	14	TRBV27	NA	ASSSPPGNLEETQY
TRBJ2-3	14	TRBV5-6	NA	ASSSRLAGGRDTQY
TRBJ2-1	18	TRBV19	NA	ASSSQRGTSGRVGNNEQF
TRBJ1-1	12	TRBV9	NA	ASSHDPGNTEAF
TRBJ2-3	14	TRBV7-2	NA	ASSLVGTASTDTQY
TRBJ1-1	12	TRBV5-1	NA	ASSLGQAWTEAF
TRBJ1-1	13	TRBV7-9	few	ASSQGHRVRTEAF
TRBJ1-4	9	TRBV4-1	NA	ASSQTWKLF
TRBJ2-2	14	TRBV5-6	NA	ASSMGARQHTGELF
TRBJ1-1	11	TRBV30	few	AWSRGQNTEAF
TRBJ1-3	13	TRBV4-3	NA	ASSQYHIAGYTIY
TRBJ2-3	11	TRBV10-3	NA	AISEDRTDTQY
TRBJ2-2	13	TRBV5-1	NA	ASSSLASGTGELF
TRBJ2-1	12	TRBV6-6	NA	ATTSASSYNEQF
TRBJ2-2	12	TRBV5-4	NA	ASTIQGAGGELF
TRBJ1-2	12	TRBV15	NA	ATRKTGNNYGYT
TRBJ2-7	15	TRBV7-9	NA	ASSFLPQGTFTYEQY
TRBJ2-2	13	TRBV30	NA	GKRAGASNTGELF
TRBJ2-1	12	TRBV7-9	NA	ASSLGLGDNEQF
TRBJ1-1	11	TRBV5-1	NA	ASSFFPNTEAF
TRBJ2-3	12	TRBV4-1	NA	ASSPRQVGDTQY